These 17 T cell receptor beta chains were all obtained from the same sample, sequenced in a study of blood T cell repertoires in COVID-19. Sequencing used immunoSEQ multiplex PCR; TCRdb keeps in-frame clones, though not all of them. This sample has 450,000 or so clones, with roughly 88% found just once. The sequencing sample was made of PBMCs or T cells enriched from blood (not recorded which). The receptors stem from a man aged 18 to 30 who had recovered from COVID-19.

V is TRBV27 and J is TRBJ2-7; D perhaps matches TRBD2 (5 bases). The CDR3 contains 13 residues. Trimming shortened V by 5 bases and J by 5 bases, and 13 bases separated the two germline ends. Germline CDR1 MNHEY, CDR2 SMNVEV (reference sequence). CDR3 sequence: CASSITRVDEQYF. The CDR3 coding sequence is TGTGCCAGCAGTATAACTAGGGTCGACGAGCAGTACTTC.

The rearrangement links TRBV9 to TRBJ2-7, with a possible D match to TRBD2 (6 bases). Per the germline V gene, CDR1 is SGDLS and CDR2 is YYNGEE. Trimming shortened V by 0 bases and J by 7 bases, and 14 bases separated the two germline ends. This CDR3 comprises 14 residues. The CDR3 sequence: CASSVGGGAGEQYF. The CDR3 nucleotides are TGTGCCAGCAGCGTAGGTGGCGGGGCGGGTGAGCAGTACTTC.

The genes are TRBV3-1 (or the pseudogene TRBV3-2) and TRBJ1-5; tentatively, D is TRBD1 (6 bases). Trimming took 2 bases from V and 4 from J, leaving 12 bases between them. This CDR3 is 15 amino acids long. Germline CDR1 is LGHDT and CDR2 is YNNKEL (reference sequence). CDR3 residues: CASSQSGQNNQPQHF. The CDR3, as DNA: TGTGCCAGCAGCCAATCCGGACAGAATAATCAGCCCCAGCATTTT.

The gene calls are TRBV13 and TRBJ2-4; 11 nucleotides align to TRBD2. The CDR3 is 18 amino acids. V lost 0 bases and J lost 0; bases outside the gene matches: 4. Germline values: CDR1 PRHDT, CDR2 FYEKMQ (reference sequence). This chain's CDR3 is CASSLGTSGTVAKNIQYF. The CDR3 DNA sequence: TGTGCCAGCAGCTTAGGGACTAGCGGGACTGTAGCCAAAAACATTCAGTACTTC.

The chain uses TRBV13 and TRBJ2-2; D gene ambiguous. The CDR3 is 16 amino acids. The germline V and J ends were trimmed by 0 bases and 1 base, with 9 bases remaining between them. Per germline, CDR1 PRHDT and CDR2 FYEKMQ (reference sequence). CDR3 DNA: TGTGCCAGCAGCTTAGGCCCTTCCGGGAACACCGGGGAGCTGTTTTTT. It yields the protein CASSLGPSGNTGELFF.

The chain joins TRBV29-1 to TRBJ2-1; 8 bases align to TRBD1. Germline CDR1 and CDR2: SQVTM and ANQGSEA. This CDR3 is 21 amino acids long. V lost 7 bases, J lost 0 bases, and 26 bases stayed unmatched. CDR3 coding DNA: TGCAGCGCCCTAGGGACAGGTTCCTTACTGGGGGACCGAAGCTCCTACAATGAGCAGTTCTTC. Translating gives CSALGTGSLLGDRSSYNEQFF.

About this clone itself: Other DNA sequences in the same sample also yield this CDR3. The gene calls are TRBV9 and TRBJ2-2; 9 bases fit TRBD2. In germline, CDR1 is SGDLS, CDR2 YYNGEE. V lost 0 bases to trimming and J lost 1 base; unmatched junction nucleotides: 1. The CDR3 extends over 16 amino acids. The CDR3 DNA is TGTGCCAGCAGCGTAGAAGCGGGGGGGAACACCGGGGAGCTGTTTTTT. Protein: CASSVEAGGNTGELFF.

The chain combines TRBV12-3 or TRBV12-4 with TRBJ1-2, with 7 bases aligning to TRBD1. With V trimmed by 6 bases and J by 8 bases, 9 bases remained unmatched. The CDR3 is made up of 13 amino acids. The CDR3 DNA reads as TGTGCCAGCAGCCTGGGACAGTCTTTCGGCTACACCTTC. Its translation: CASSLGQSFGYTF.

Written as DNA, the CDR3 is TGTGCCAGCAGTGCCTACCGGGACACCTATAGGGAAGCTTTCTTT. Amino acids: CASSAYRDTYREAFF. V is TRBV27 and J is TRBJ1-1; possibly TRBD1 for D (6 bases). The CDR3 runs to 15 residues. CDR1 is MNHEY and CDR2 is SMNVEV in the germline V gene (reference sequence). The V gene lost 5 bases and the J gene lost 8 bases, with 21 bases spanning the gap.

This clone was recorded a few times. The chain carries TRBV14 and TRBJ1-1, with D tentatively TRBD1 (6 bases). Trimming took off 3 bases at V and 4 bases at J, with 18 bases between the two ends. Germline values: CDR1 SGHDN, CDR2 FVKESK. This CDR3 has 16 residues. This CDR3 reads CASSQEQQGSGTEAFF. The CDR3 region has the DNA TGTGCCAGCAGCCAGGAGCAACAGGGTAGTGGCACTGAAGCTTTCTTT.

This chain joins TRBV5-1 and TRBJ2-1, with 9 bases fitting TRBD2. The germline gives CDR1 SGHRS, CDR2 YFSETQ. Trimming at V came to 6 bases and at J to 8 bases, leaving 9 bases not matched to a gene. This CDR3 is 14 amino acids long. CDR3 nucleotide sequence: TGCGCCAGCAAGCCTAGCGGGGACGTAGATGAGCAGTTCTTC. Translated: CASKPSGDVDEQFF.

The gene calls are TRBV29-1 and TRBJ2-5, with 10 bases that match TRBD2. The CDR3 is 15 amino acids. The J segment lost 5 bases and the V segment lost 0 bases, leaving 6 bases of the junction unmatched. In germline, CDR1 is SQVTM, CDR2 ANQGSEA. DNA for the CDR3: TGCAGCGTTGAAGAAAGAGCGGGAGGGGGGGAGACCCAGTACTTC. Protein sequence: CSVEERAGGGETQYF.

This rearrangement joins TRBV2 to TRBJ1-5, with a tentative D call TRBD1 (6 bases). Trimming pared 7 bases from V and 5 bases from J, leaving 12 bases between. Per the germline V gene, CDR1 is SNHLY and CDR2 is FYNNEI. The CDR3 runs to 13 residues. DNA for the CDR3: TGTGCCAGCAAAGGGGGGGTATATCAGCCCCAGCATTTT. It specifies CASKGGVYQPQHF.

This chain links TRBV5-4 with TRBJ1-4; TRBD1 matches at 8 bases. Trimming cost V 1 base and J 5 bases; bases outside gene matches: 13. The germline CDR1 and CDR2 sequences are SGHNT and YYREEE (reference sequence). This CDR3 comprises 18 residues. The DNA for the CDR3 is TGTGCCAGCAGCTTGAGATCTCAGGGGGCCGGCGTAAATGAAAAACTGTTTTTT. Protein sequence: CASSLRSQGAGVNEKLFF.

The chain combines TRBV27 with TRBJ2-7, with D possibly matching TRBD2 (6 bases). CDR3 length equals 15 residues. V lost 5 bases and J lost 7, with 21 bases in between. The germline gives CDR1 MNHEY, CDR2 SMNVEV (reference sequence). CDR3 loop: CASSLLGRGEVEQYF. CDR3 sequence (DNA): TGTGCCAGCAGTCTACTAGGGCGGGGAGAGGTGGAGCAGTACTTC.

The J gene is TRBJ2-7, the V gene TRBV6-1; 11 bases line up with TRBD1. The V gene end was trimmed by 4 bases and the J gene end by 0 bases; junction bases not matched to a gene: 5. This CDR3 region has 16 residues. CDR1 is MNHNS, CDR2 SASEGT, per germline. The CDR3 protein is CASSGMDRGLSYEQYF. The CDR3 DNA is TGTGCCAGCAGTGGGATGGACAGGGGGCTCTCCTACGAGCAGTACTTC.

The genes are TRBV27 and TRBJ1-3; 11 bases are a match to TRBD1. V was pared by 2 bases and J by 0 bases, with 3 bases of the junction left unmatched. In germline, CDR1 is MNHEY, CDR2 SMNVEV (reference sequence). CDR3 length: 17 amino acids. The CDR3 coding sequence is TGTGCCAGCAGTTTACTCGGGACAGGGGGCTCTGGAAACACCATATATTTT. This gives the protein CASSLLGTGGSGNTIYF.